These T cell receptor beta chains were read from a single sample in a study of CD8 T cells in ankylosing spondylitis. TCRdb used MiXCR to reprocess the 5' RACE reads, holding one entry per CDR3 protein. The sample lists around 890,000 distinct CDR3 sequences, about 10% occurring once. Sequencing was performed on blood, either unsorted or a sorted T cell fraction (not recorded which). The receptors here all came from a male donor with ankylosing spondylitis. Both conserved end residues are part of each CDR3. D genes are given only for firm matches. Only part of the rows carry a size: once, few, many, or a class if the clone is expanded.

abundance | j_gene | d_gene | v_gene | CDR3aa | CDR3nt
few | TRBJ2-3 | . | TRBV11-2 | CASSLGPVVRQYF | TGTGCCAGCAGCTTAGGCCCCGTCGTCCGGCAGTATTTT
many | TRBJ1-1 | . | TRBV20-1 | CSAQVTEAFF | TGCAGTGCACAGGTGACTGAAGCTTTCTTT
many | TRBJ2-6 | . | TRBV7-9 | CASSLFGANVLTF | TGTGCCAGCAGTTTATTTGGGGCCAACGTCCTGACTTTC
few | TRBJ1-1 | . | TRBV9 | CASSVGHRDTEAFF | TGTGCCAGCAGCGTAGGTCATCGGGACACTGAAGCTTTCTTT
. | TRBJ1-2 | . | TRBV29-1 | CSARQAPPYGYTF | TGCAGCGCCCGACAGGCTCCCCCTTATGGCTACACCTTC
. | TRBJ2-1 | TRBD2 | TRBV20-1 | CSAREGGSLNEQFF | TGCAGTGCTAGAGAGGGCGGGAGTTTGAATGAGCAGTTCTTC
few | TRBJ1-2 | TRBD1 | TRBV6-2/TRBV6-3 | CASSATDRGRCTF | TGTGCCAGCAGTGCGACGGACAGGGGGCGATGCACCTTC
. | TRBJ2-3 | . | TRBV5-1 | CASSFTVVVPDTQYF | TGCGCCAGCAGCTTTACTGTGGTAGTTCCAGATACGCAGTATTTT
few | TRBJ2-4 | TRBD1 | TRBV5-6 | CASRATGVNIQYF | TGTGCCAGCAGAGCGACAGGGGTGAACATTCAGTACTTC
few | TRBJ2-4 | . | TRBV20-1 | CSASRGRNIQYF | TGCAGTGCTAGCCGCGGGCGGAACATTCAGTACTTC
. | TRBJ1-2 | . | TRBV6-5 | CASRRGGYGYTF | TGTGCCAGCAGACGGGGAGGCTATGGCTACACCTTC
. | TRBJ2-3 | . | TRBV20-1 | CSESPTGTDTQYF | TGCAGTGAATCGCCGACAGGTACAGATACGCAGTATTTT
. | TRBJ2-3 | . | TRBV27 | CASRPVGSSTDTQYF | TGTGCCAGCAGACCCGTCGGAAGTAGCACAGATACGCAGTATTTT
few | TRBJ1-2 | TRBD1 | TRBV20-1 | CSTLGQSYGYTF | TGCAGTACCTTGGGACAGTCCTATGGCTACACCTTC
. | TRBJ1-2 | TRBD1 | TRBV4-2 | CASSQDAGTGVDYTF | TGTGCCAGCAGCCAAGATGCCGGGACAGGGGTCGACTACACCTTC
few | TRBJ1-2 | . | TRBV11-2 | CASSAARVLAYTF | TGTGCCAGCAGCGCTGCCAGGGTGCTGGCCTACACCTTC
. | TRBJ2-2 | . | TRBV9 | CASSAPAFF | TGTGCCAGCAGCGCCCCAGCGTTTTTT
. | TRBJ2-7 | TRBD1 | TRBV20-1 | CSVPGVGQGAGEQYF | TGCAGTGTCCCGGGGGTGGGACAGGGGGCCGGAGAGCAGTACTTC
few | TRBJ2-2 | . | TRBV6-1 | CASSLSGTFLMNTGELFF | TGTGCCAGCAGTCTTTCCGGGACTTTTCTCATGAACACCGGGGAGCTGTTTTTT
few | TRBJ1-5 | . | TRBV28 | CASSLGRLQPQHF | TGTGCCAGCAGCCTTGGACGACTTCAGCCCCAGCATTTT
many | TRBJ2-1 | . | TRBV15 | CATSRESRLSIIEQFF | TGTGCCACCAGCAGAGAGAGTAGGCTCTCGATAATTGAGCAGTTCTTC
once | TRBJ1-5 | . | TRBV5-1 | CASSLGSGSIDNQPQHF | TGCGCCAGCAGCTTGGGGTCGGGCAGCATAGATAATCAGCCCCAGCATTTT
few | TRBJ2-1 | . | TRBV7-2 | CASSTGLGPYNEQFF | TGTGCCAGCAGCACTGGACTGGGCCCCTACAATGAGCAGTTCTTC